This T cell receptor beta chain was found in a study of T-cell memory formation after mild COVID-19. V lost 1 base, J lost 2 bases, and 9 bases lay in between. The germline V gene encodes CDR1 DFQATT and CDR2 SNEGSKA (reference sequence). The CDR3 has 13 amino acids. TCRdb used MiXCR to reprocess the 5' RACE reads, holding one entry per CDR3 protein. This table has 450,000 or so distinct CDR3 sequences, roughly 20% appearing once. This clonotype came up a few times. Sequencing was performed on PBMCs or a T cell subset sorted from them (not recorded which). This chain uses TRBV20-1 with TRBJ2-7; tentative D call: TRBD1 (6 bases). This clonotype was sampled from an adult woman who had mild COVID-19 (a few samples of this study predate the infection). Cell type and time point are not known. In DNA, the CDR3 is TGCAGTGCTAGAGCCAGGACAGCCTACGAGCAGTACTTC. It specifies CSARARTAYEQYF.